This T cell receptor (beta chain) was retrieved from a study of shared clonotypes between healthy human individuals. The table came from immunoSEQ multiplex PCR; TCRdb's copy has only in-frame clones and leaves some out. The data show some 530,000 clones, more than 65% seen once. This clone was seen a single time. CDR1 MNHNS and CDR2 SASEGT come from the germline V gene. This CDR3 has 13 residues. Trimming removed 4 bases at V and 4 bases at J, with 11 bases between. The sequence derives from a woman in her thirties or forties in good health. Some clones in this sample may be carry-over from other donors' samples. The V call is TRBV6-1, the J call TRBJ2-7, with no clear D. Sequencing used PBMCs. CDR3 bases: TGTGCCAGCAGTGTCTACATATCTTACGAGCAGTACTTC. Translating it yields CASSVYISYEQYF.